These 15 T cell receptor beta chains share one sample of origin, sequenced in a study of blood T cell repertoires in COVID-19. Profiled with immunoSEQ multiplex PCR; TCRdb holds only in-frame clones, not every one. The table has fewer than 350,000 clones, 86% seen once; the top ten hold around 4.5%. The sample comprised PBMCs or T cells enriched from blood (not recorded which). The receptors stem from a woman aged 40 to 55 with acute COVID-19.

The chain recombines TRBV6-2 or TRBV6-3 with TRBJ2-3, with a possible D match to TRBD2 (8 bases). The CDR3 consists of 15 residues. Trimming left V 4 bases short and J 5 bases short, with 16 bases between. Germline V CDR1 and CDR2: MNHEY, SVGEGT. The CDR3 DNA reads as TGTGCCAGCAGTTCAACTAGCGGACAGGTAGATACGCAGTATTTT. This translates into CASSSTSGQVDTQYF.

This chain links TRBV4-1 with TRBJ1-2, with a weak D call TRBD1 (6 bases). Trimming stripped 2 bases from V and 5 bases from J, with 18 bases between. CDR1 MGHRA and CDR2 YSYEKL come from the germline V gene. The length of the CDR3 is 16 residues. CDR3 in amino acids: CASSQLPKQGTYGYTF. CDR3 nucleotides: TGCGCCAGCAGCCAATTGCCGAAACAGGGAACGTATGGCTACACCTTC.

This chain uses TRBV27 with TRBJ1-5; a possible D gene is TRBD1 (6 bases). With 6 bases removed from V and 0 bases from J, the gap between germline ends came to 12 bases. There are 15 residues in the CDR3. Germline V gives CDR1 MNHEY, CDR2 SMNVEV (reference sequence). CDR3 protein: CASRAGAYSNQPQHF. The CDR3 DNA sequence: TGTGCCAGCAGGGCAGGGGCCTATAGCAATCAGCCCCAGCATTTT.

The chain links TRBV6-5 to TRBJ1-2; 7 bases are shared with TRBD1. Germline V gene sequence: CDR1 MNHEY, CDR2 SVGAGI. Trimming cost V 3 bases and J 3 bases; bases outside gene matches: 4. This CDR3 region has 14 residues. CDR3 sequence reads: CASSYGQADYGYTF. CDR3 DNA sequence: TGTGCCAGCAGTTATGGACAGGCTGACTATGGCTACACCTTC.

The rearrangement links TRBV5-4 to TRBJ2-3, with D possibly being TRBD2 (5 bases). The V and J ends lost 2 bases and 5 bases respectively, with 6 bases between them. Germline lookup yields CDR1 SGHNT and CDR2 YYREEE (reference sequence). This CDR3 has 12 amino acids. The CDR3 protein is CASSFREDTQYF. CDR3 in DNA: TGTGCCAGCAGCTTTCGGGAAGATACGCAGTATTTT.

This CDR3 reads CASSLSGERSGELFF. CDR3 DNA: TGTGCCAGCAGCTTATCCGGGGAAAGATCCGGGGAGCTGTTTTTT. V gene TRBV7-3 combines with J gene TRBJ2-2; D may be TRBD2 (5 bases). This CDR3 is 15 amino acids long. V lost 2 bases, J lost 6 bases, and 13 bases lay in between. Germline CDR1 SGHTA, CDR2 FQGTGA.

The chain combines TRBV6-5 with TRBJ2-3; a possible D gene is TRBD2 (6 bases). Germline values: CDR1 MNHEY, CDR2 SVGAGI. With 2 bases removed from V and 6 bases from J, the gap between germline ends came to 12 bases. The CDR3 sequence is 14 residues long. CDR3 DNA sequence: TGTGCCAGCAGTTACCCCAGTGGGGGGGATACGCAGTATTTT. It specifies CASSYPSGGDTQYF.

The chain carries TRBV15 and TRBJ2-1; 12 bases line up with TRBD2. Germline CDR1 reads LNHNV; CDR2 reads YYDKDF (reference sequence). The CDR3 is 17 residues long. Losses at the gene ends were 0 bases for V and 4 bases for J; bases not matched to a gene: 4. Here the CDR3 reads CATSRDATSGSYNEQFF. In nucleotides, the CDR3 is TGTGCCACCAGCAGAGATGCGACTAGCGGGAGTTACAATGAGCAGTTCTTC.

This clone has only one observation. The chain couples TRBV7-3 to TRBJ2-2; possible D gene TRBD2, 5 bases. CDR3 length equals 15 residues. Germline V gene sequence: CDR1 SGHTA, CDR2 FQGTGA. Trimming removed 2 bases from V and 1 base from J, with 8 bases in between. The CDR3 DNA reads TGTGCCAGCAGCTTATCGGGGAAGAACACCGGGGAGCTGTTTTTT. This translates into CASSLSGKNTGELFF. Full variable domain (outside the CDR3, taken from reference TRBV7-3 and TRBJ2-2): GAGVSQTPSNKVTEKGKYVELRCDPISGHTALYWYRQSLGQGPEFLIYFQGTGAADDSGLPNDRFFAVRPEGSVSTLKIQRTERGDSAVYLCASSLSGKNTGELFFGEGSRLTVL.

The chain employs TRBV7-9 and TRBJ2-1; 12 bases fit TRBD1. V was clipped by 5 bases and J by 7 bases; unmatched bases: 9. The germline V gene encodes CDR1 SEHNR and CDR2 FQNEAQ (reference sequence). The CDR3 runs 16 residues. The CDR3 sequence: CASSHLLGQGANEQFF. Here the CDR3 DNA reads TGTGCCAGCAGCCACCTCCTGGGACAGGGGGCAAATGAGCAGTTCTTC.

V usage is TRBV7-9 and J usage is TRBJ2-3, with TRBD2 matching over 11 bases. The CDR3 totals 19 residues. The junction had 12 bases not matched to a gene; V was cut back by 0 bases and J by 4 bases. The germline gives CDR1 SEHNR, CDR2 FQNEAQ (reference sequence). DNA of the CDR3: TGTGCCAGCAGCTTAGCCCCGGTGCTAGCGGGGGGAGGCGCAGATACGCAGTATTTT. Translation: CASSLAPVLAGGGADTQYF.

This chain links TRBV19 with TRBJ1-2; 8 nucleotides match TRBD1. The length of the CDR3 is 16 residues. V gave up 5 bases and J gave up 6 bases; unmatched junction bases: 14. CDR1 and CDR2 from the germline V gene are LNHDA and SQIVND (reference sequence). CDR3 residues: CASSDLAGRGLDGYTF. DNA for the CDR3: TGTGCCAGTAGTGACCTGGCGGGCAGGGGGCTGGATGGCTACACCTTC.

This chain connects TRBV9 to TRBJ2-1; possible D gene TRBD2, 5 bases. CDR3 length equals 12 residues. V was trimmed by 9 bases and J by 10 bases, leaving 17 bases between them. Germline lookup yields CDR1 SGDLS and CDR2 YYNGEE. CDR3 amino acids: CATSNLAGEQFF. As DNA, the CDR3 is TGTGCCACTTCAAACCTCGCGGGCGAGCAGTTCTTC.

The CDR3 is CASSLGSGGSSGNTIYF. Here the CDR3 DNA reads TGTGCCAGCAGCTTAGGATCTGGGGGGAGCTCTGGAAACACCATATATTTT. The chain is built from TRBV7-9 and TRBJ1-3; weak D call: TRBD1 (5 bases). The CDR3 sequence is 17 residues long. Between the trimmed V and J ends, which lost 1 base and 0 bases, there was a span of 13 bases. From germline, CDR1 is SEHNR and CDR2 FQNEAQ (reference sequence).

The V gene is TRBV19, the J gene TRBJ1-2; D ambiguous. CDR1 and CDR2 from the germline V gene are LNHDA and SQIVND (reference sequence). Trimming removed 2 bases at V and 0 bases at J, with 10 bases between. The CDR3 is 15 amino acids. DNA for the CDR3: TGTGCCAGTAGTATACCCCAAGCGACTAACTATGGCTACACCTTC. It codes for CASSIPQATNYGYTF.